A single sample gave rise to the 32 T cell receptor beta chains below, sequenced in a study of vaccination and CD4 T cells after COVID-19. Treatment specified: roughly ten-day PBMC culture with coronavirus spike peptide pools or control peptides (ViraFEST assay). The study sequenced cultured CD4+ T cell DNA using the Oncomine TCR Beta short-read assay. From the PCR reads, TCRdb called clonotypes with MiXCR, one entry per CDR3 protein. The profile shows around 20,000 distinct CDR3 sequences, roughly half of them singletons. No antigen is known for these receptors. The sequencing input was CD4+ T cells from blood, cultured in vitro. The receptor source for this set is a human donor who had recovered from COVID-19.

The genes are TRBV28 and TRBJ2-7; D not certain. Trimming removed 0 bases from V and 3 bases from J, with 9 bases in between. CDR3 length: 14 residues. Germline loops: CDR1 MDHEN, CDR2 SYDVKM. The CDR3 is CASSLWSSNYEQYF. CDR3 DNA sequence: TGTGCCAGCAGTTTATGGAGTAGCAACTACGAGCAGTACTTC.

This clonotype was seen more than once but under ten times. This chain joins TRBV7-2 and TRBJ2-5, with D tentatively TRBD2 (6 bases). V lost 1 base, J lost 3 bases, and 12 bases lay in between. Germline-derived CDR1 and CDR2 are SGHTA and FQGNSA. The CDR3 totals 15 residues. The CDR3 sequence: CASSLVGLGEETQYF. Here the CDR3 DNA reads TGTGCCAGCAGCTTAGTGGGACTCGGGGAAGAGACCCAGTACTTC. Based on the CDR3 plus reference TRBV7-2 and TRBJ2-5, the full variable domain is GAGVSQSPSNKVTEKGKDVELRCDPISGHTALYWYRQSLGQGLEFLIYFQGNSAPDKSGLPSDRFSAERTGGSVSTLTIQRTQQEDSAVYLCASSLVGLGEETQYFGPGTRLLVL.

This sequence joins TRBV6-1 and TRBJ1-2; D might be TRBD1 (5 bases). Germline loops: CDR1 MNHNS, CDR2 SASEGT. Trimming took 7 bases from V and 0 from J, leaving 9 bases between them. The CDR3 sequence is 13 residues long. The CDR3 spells CASTLQANYGYTF. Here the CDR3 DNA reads TGTGCCAGCACCTTACAGGCTAACTATGGCTACACCTTC.

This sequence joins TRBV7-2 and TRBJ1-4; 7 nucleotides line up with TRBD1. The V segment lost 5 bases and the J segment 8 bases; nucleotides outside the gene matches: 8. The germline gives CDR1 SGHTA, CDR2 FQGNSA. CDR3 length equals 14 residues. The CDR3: CASSLTGAGEKLFF. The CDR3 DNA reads TGTGCCAGCAGCCTCACAGGGGCCGGGGAAAAACTGTTTTTT.

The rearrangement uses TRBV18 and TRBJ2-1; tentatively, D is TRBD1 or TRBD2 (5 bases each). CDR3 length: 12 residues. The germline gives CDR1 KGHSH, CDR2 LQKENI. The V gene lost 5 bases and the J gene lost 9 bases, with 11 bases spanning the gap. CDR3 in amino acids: CASSGTGREQFF. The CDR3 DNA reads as TGTGCCAGCTCAGGGACGGGGCGTGAGCAGTTCTTC. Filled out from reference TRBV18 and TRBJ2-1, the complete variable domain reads NAGVMQNPRHLVRRRGQEARLRCSPMKGHSHVYWYRQLPEEGLKFMVYLQKENIIDESGMPKERFSAEFPKEGPSILRIQQVVRGDSAAYFCASSGTGREQFFGPGTRLTVL.

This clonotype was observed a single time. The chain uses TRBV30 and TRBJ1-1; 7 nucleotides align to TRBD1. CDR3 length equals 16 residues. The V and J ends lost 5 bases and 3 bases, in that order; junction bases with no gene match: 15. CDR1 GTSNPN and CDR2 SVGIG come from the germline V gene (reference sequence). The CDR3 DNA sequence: TGTGCCTGGTCGAGAGCCCCAGGGGGAGGAGACACTGAAGCTTTCTTT. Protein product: CAWSRAPGGGDTEAFF.

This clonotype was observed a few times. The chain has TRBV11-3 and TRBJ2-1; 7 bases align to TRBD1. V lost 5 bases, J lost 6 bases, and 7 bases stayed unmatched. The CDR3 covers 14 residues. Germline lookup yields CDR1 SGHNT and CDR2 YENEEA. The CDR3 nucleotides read TGTGCCAGCAGCCGACAGGGCGAAGGCAATGAGCAGTTCTTC. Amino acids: CASSRQGEGNEQFF.

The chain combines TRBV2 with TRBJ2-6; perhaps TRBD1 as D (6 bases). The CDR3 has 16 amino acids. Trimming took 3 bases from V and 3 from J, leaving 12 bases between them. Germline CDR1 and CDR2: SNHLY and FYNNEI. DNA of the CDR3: TGTGCCAGCAGTGACTTCTGGGGGCTTGGGGCCAACGTCCTGACTTTC. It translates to CASSDFWGLGANVLTF.

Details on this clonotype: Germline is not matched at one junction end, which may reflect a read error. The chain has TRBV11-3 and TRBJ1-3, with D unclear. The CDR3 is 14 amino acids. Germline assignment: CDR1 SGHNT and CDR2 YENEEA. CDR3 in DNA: TGTGCCAGCAGCCCCAGTCCCTCTGGTAACACCATATATTTT. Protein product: CASSPSPSGNTIYF.

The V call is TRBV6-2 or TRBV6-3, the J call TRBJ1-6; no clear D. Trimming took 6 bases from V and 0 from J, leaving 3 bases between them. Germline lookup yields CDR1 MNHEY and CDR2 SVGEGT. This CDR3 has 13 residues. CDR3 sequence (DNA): TGTGCCAGCAGGAGCTCCTATAATTCACCCCTCCACTTT. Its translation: CASRSSYNSPLHF.

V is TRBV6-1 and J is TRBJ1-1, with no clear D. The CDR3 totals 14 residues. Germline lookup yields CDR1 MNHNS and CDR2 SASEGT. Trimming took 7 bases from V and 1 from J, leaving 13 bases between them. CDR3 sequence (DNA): TGTGCCAGCAATAGACAATTCCAGAACACTGAAGCTTTCTTT. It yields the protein CASNRQFQNTEAFF.

The DNA for the CDR3 is TGTGCCAGCACCAGAGGGCCGAGGGTCGAGCAGTACTTC. Its protein product is CASTRGPRVEQYF. The chain has TRBV6-1 and TRBJ2-7, with D possibly matching TRBD2 (5 bases). V was cut by 7 bases and J by 6 bases, with 16 bases left in between. This CDR3 contains 13 residues. The germline CDR1 and CDR2 sequences are MNHNS and SASEGT.

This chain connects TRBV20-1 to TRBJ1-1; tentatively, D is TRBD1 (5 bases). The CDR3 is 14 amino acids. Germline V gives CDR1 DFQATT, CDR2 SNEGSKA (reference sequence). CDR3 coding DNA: TGCAGGGGTCGAAACAGGAATTGGAACACTGAAGCTTTCTTT. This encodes CRGRNRNWNTEAFF.

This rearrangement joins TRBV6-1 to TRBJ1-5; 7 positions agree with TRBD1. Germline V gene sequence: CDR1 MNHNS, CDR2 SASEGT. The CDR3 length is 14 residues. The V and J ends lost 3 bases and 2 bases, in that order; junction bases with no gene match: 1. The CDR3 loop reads CASSDGQGNQPQHF. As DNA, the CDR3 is TGTGCCAGCAGTGACGGACAGGGCAATCAGCCCCAGCATTTT.

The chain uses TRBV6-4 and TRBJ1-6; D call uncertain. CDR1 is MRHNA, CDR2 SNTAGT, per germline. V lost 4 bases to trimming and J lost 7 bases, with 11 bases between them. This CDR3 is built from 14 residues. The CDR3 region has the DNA TGTGCCAGCAGTGTCACGCCGGGGAATTCACCCCTCCACTTT. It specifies CASSVTPGNSPLHF.

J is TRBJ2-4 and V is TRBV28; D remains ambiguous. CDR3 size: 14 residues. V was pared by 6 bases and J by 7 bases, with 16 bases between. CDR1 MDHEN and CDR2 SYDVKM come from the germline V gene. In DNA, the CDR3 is TGTGCCAGCAGCTTTCCTCCCCTTCCGAACATTCAGTACTTC. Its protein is CASSFPPLPNIQYF.

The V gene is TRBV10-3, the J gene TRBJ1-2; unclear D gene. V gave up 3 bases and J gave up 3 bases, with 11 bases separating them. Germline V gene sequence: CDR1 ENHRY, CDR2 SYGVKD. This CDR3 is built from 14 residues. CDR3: CAISDKGEHYGYTF. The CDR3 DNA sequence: TGTGCCATCAGTGATAAGGGTGAACACTATGGCTACACCTTC.

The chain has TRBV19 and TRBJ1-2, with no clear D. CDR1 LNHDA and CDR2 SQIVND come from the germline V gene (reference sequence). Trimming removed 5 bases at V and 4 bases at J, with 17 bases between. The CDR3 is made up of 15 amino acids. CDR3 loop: CASSARHERGYGYTF. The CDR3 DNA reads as TGTGCCAGTAGTGCCAGACATGAGCGGGGCTATGGCTACACCTTC.

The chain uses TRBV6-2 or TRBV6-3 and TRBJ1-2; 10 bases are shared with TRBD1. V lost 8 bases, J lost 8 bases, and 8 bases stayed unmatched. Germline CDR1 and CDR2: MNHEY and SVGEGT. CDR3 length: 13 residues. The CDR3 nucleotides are TGTGCCAGCGGGGACAGGGGATTTCGGGGCTACACCTTC. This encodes CASGDRGFRGYTF.

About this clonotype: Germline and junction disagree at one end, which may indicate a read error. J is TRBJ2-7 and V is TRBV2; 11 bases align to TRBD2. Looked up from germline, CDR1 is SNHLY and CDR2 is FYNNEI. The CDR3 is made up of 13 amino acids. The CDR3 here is CATSWLAGGEGHF. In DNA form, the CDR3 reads TGTGCCACCAGCTGGCTAGCGGGAGGCGAGGGGCACTTC. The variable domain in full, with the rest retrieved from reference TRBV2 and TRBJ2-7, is EPEVTQTPSHQVTQMGQEVILRCVPISNHLYFYWYRQILGQKVEFLVSFYNNEISEKSEIFDDQFSVERPDGSNFTLKIRSTKLEDSAMYFCATSWLAGGEGHFGPGTRLTVT.

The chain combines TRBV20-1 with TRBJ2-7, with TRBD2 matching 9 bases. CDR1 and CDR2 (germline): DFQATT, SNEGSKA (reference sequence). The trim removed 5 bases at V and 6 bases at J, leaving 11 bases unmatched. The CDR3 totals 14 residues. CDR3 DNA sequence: TGCAGTGCTCCACGACTAGCGGTAGGCTCCGAGCAGTACTTC. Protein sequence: CSAPRLAVGSEQYF.

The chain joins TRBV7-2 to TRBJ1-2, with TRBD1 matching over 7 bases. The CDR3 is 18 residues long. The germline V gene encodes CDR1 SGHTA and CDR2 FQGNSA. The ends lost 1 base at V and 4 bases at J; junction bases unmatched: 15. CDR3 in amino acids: CASSLVPGQSPSVYGYTF. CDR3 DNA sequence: TGTGCCAGCAGCTTAGTCCCGGGACAGTCCCCGTCCGTCTATGGCTACACCTTC. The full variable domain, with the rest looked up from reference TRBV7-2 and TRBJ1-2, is GAGVSQSPSNKVTEKGKDVELRCDPISGHTALYWYRQSLGQGLEFLIYFQGNSAPDKSGLPSDRFSAERTGGSVSTLTIQRTQQEDSAVYLCASSLVPGQSPSVYGYTFGSGTRLTVV.

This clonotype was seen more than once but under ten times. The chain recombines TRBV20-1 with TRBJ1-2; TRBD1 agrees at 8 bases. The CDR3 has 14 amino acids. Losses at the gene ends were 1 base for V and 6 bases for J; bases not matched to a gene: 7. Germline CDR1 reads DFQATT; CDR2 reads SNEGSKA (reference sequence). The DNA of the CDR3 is TGCAGTGCTAGAGGGACAGGGACCGTTGATGGCTACACCTTC. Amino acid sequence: CSARGTGTVDGYTF.

Written as DNA, the CDR3 is TGTGCCAGCAGCTTAGCGCGGGGGACAGGGGGCGATGGCTACACCTTC. Residues: CASSLARGTGGDGYTF. J is TRBJ1-2 and V is TRBV7-9; 12 nucleotides line up with TRBD1. The trim removed 0 bases at V and 6 bases at J, leaving 5 bases unmatched. The germline CDR1 and CDR2 sequences are SEHNR and FQNEAQ (reference sequence). The CDR3 spans 16 residues.

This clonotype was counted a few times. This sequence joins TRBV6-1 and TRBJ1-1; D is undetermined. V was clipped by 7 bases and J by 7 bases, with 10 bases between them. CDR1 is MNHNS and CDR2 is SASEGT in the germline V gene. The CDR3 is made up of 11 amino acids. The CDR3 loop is CASKSGYEAFF. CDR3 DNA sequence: TGTGCCAGCAAGTCTGGGTATGAAGCTTTCTTT.

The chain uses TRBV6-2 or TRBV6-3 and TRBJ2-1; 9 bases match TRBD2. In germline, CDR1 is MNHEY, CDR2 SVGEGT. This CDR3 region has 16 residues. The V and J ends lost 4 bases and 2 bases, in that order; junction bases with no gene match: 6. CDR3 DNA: TGTGCCAGCAGTTCCCCTGGGACTAGCACCTACAATGAGCAGTTCTTC. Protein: CASSSPGTSTYNEQFF.

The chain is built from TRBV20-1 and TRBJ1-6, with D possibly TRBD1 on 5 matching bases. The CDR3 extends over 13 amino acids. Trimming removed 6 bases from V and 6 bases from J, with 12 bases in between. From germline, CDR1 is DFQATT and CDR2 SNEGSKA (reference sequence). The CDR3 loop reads CSAGEVGNSPLHF. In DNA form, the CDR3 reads TGCAGTGCAGGGGAAGTTGGTAATTCACCCCTCCACTTT.

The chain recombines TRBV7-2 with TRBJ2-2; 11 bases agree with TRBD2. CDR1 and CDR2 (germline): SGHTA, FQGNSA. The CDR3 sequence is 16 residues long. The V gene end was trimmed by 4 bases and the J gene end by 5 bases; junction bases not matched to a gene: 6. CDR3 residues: CASSSLAGGGTGELFF. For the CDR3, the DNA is TGTGCCAGCAGCTCCCTAGCGGGGGGCGGGACCGGGGAGCTGTTTTTT.

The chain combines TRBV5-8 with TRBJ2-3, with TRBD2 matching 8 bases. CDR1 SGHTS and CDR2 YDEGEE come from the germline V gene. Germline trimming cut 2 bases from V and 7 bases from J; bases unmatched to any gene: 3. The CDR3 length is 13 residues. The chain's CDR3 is CASSLGGRNTQYF. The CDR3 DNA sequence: TGTGCCAGCAGCTTAGGCGGGAGGAATACGCAGTATTTT.

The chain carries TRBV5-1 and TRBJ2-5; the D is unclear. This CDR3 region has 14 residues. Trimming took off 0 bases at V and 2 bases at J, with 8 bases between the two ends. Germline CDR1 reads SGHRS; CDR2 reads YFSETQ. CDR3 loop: CASSLGGFQETQYF. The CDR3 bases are TGCGCCAGCAGCTTGGGGGGATTTCAAGAGACCCAGTACTTC.

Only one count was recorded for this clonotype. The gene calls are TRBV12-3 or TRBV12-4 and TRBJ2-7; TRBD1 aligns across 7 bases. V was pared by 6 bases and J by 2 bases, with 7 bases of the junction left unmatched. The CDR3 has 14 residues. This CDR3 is CASRGTASAYEQYF. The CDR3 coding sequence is TGTGCCAGCAGAGGGACAGCCTCAGCCTACGAGCAGTACTTC.

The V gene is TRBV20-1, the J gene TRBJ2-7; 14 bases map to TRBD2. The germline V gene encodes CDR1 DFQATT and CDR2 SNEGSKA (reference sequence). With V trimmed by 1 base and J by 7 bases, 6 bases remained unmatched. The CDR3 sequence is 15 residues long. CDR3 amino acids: CSARAGLAGESEQYF. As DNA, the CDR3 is TGCAGTGCTAGAGCGGGACTAGCGGGAGAAAGTGAGCAGTACTTC.